This TCR beta chain was identified in a study of T cells in Graves' hyperthyroidism and ophthalmopathy. Study-level results: Most clonotypes expanded in the thyroid (above 0.001) were also present in blood.

The table lists this clonotype with many counts. The antigen is undetermined. Patients were excluded because of uncontrolled infection, other autoimmune disease, pregnancy or lactation. Thyroid ultrasound and orbital computed tomography, with clinical symptoms and serum thyroxine and TRAb, informed diagnoses. A 10 ml volume of fresh peripheral blood provided the PBMCs. Germline CDR1 MDHEN, CDR2 SYDVKM. The V gene end was trimmed by 8 bases and the J gene end by 3 bases; junction bases not matched to a gene: 17. This CDR3 is 17 amino acids long. There were TCR beta CDR3 regions amplified from RNA transcripts. An initial round of RT-PCR targeting the TCR CDR3 relied on the HTBI primer set. Via MiXCR, TCRdb re-called the multiplex PCR reads, giving one row per CDR3 protein. Of approximately 600,000 distinct CDR3 sequences listed, roughly 20% are singletons.

V is TRBV28 and J is TRBJ2-7; 9 bases fit TRBD1. The source material was blood. The receptor was isolated from a man younger than 45 with Graves' ophthalmopathy. The CDR3 region has the DNA TGTGCCAGCGGGTCGACAGGGGGTTGGACTCCCATCTACGAGCAGTACTTC. It specifies CASGSTGGWTPIYEQYF.